This T cell receptor beta chain was obtained from a study of response to subunit inactivated influenza vaccine (dated by TCRdb to the late 2010s). Background on the whole study: The study used deep quantitative T cell receptor repertoire profiling to track responses to a trivalent subunit inactivated influenza vaccine.

The library was made by RT-PCR. For sequencing, an Illumina HiSeq 2500 was employed. TCRdb reprocessed the public reads (quality trimming at Q25 with fastp, clone calling with MiXCR) and kept in-frame beta chains. CDR3 protein sequences are deduplicated, and each keeps its most common genes and DNA. The sample has around 520,000 distinct CDR3 sequences on record, around 11% of them singletons. The ten largest clones add up to 10% to 13% of the sample. Broad study findings and their caveats: According to the authors, only a limited number of new T cells may be recruited by each seasonal influenza vaccination.

Based on the germline V gene, the CDR1 and CDR2 sequences are SQVTM and ANQGSEA. V gives up 5 bases and J gives up 6 bases, and the segment between their germline ends measures 18 bases. From the cysteine up to the phenylalanine, the CDR3 has a length of 14 residues. The CDR3 DNA has 42 bases and is translated from base 1. This clonotype appeared many times. The antigen it binds to is not known. No base-level quality is on record; no much larger clone is a single base apart. The receptor was derived from a man aged 45 to 65 who received an inactivated influenza vaccine. Donor details come from another sample of the same person, matched by shared clones. The chain joins TRBV29-1 to TRBJ2-3; perhaps TRBD2 is the D gene, with 6 bases matching. The sample was PBMCs from blood, taken on the day of vaccination. The bases read TGCAGCGTTTCCGGGACTCTCCTCGGGGATACGCAGTATTTT. Its product reads: CSVSGTLLGDTQYF.